Listed below are T cell receptor beta chains from one sample, sequenced in a study of blood T cell repertoires in COVID-19. Assay: immunoSEQ multiplex PCR; the TCRdb copy retains only in-frame clones and omits some. The data contain roughly 65,000 clones, approximately 85% of them seen just once; the ten biggest clones take up roughly a third. Input material: peripheral blood. Source of these receptors: a woman over 75 with active or convalescent COVID-19. Both conserved end residues are trimmed from each CDR3. D genes are given only for firm matches.

D,V,CDR3
NA,TRBV10-2,ASILNSRTEAF
TRBD1,TRBV19,ASSWDRAGFYGYT
TRBD1,TRBV27,ASRLRQGQTYEQY
NA,TRBV5-4,ASSRGQHTGELF
NA,TRBV27,ASSRGTGEMNTEAF
NA,TRBV5-1,ASSPVQMGGNYGYT
NA,TRBV19,ASSGAGAVKNIQY
NA,TRBV5-4,ASSFSRGGELF
NA,TRBV3-1/TRBV3-2,ASRSGLGNQETQY
TRBD2,TRBV3-1/TRBV3-2,ASSNGGGYEQY
TRBD2,TRBV6-4,ASSDSLAGGYNEQF
NA,TRBV2,ASSESGAAGNQPQH
NA,TRBV5-1,ASSLLRDTDTQY
NA,TRBV19,ASSMGGGQPQH
TRBD1,TRBV5-6,ASSWGQNNEQF
TRBD2,TRBV9,ASSVLLAGGHNEQF
TRBD1,TRBV27,ATRDRGKNGQPQH
NA,TRBV7-3,ASSLIGAGVNNEQF
NA,TRBV7-2,ASSYTGDQPQH
NA,TRBV20-1,SALRGDTIY
NA,TRBV5-1,ASSSGTGELF
NA,TRBV12-3/TRBV12-4,ASSFGAVRRPL
TRBD1,TRBV7-3,ASSLTGGGPTHSNQPQH
TRBD1,TRBV6-5,ASSSGTGSRETQY
NA,TRBV29-1,SAGGLTSTDTQY
NA,TRBV11-2,ASSHDNYEQY
NA,TRBV27,ASSSLSSGHEAF
NA,TRBV28,ASSLVVQLSGNTIY
TRBD2,TRBV6-4,ASSDRPPAGRETQY
NA,TRBV28,ASSPQGLAAPLAKNIQY
NA,TRBV30,AWDIGRGGDTQY
NA,TRBV7-2,ASSKRQEDTEAF
NA,TRBV7-2,ASSLDGGFGNTIY
TRBD1,TRBV9,ASSLGQGAYEQY
TRBD1,TRBV30,AWNGYSRDRGMNGYT
NA,TRBV2,ASTQSAGANVLT
TRBD1,TRBV29-1,SVAGTGNNEKLF
NA,TRBV9,ASSPRSQTGELF
TRBD2,TRBV5-1,ASSKTSGVAETQY
NA,TRBV7-8,ASSLVTGRSTDTQY
TRBD1,TRBV7-6,ATSGTGPREQY
NA,TRBV19,ASSKASPRYNSPLH
NA,TRBV6-5,ASSYSISQPQH
NA,TRBV5-1,ASSQKYNEQF
TRBD1,TRBV7-8,ASSLPRGTGALNTGELF
NA,TRBV5-6,ASSLGQNEKLF
NA,TRBV28,ASSLTRGGGSEKLF
NA,TRBV7-9,ASSGQSGGQYEQY
NA,TRBV5-1,ASSLKGPDYEQY
TRBD1,TRBV24-1,ATSDSGQGENSPLH
TRBD2,TRBV19,ASSSAGGFETQY
NA,TRBV7-2,ASSAGWNEQF
NA,TRBV9,ASSVGPRGDSVDEQF
NA,TRBV24-1,ATSADGQPYNEQF
TRBD1,TRBV5-1,ASSPGQGPNTEAF
NA,TRBV4-3,ASSQDVTHPEAF
TRBD1,TRBV9,ASTATGLSHYGYT
NA,TRBV6-5,ASSSSGEARVGEQY
TRBD1,TRBV13,ASSPRQGPLKFYEQY